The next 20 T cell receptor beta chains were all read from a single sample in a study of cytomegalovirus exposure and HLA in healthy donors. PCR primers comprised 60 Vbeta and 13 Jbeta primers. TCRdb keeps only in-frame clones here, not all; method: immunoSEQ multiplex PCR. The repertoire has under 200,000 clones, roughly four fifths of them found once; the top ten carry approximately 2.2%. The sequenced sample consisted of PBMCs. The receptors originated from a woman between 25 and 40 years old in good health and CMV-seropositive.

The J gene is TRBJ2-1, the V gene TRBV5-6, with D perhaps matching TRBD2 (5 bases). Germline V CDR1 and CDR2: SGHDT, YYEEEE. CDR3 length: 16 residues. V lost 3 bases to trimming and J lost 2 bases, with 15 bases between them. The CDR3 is CASSYRTGSAYNEQFF. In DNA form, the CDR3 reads TGTGCCAGCAGCTATAGGACGGGGTCCGCCTACAATGAGCAGTTCTTC.

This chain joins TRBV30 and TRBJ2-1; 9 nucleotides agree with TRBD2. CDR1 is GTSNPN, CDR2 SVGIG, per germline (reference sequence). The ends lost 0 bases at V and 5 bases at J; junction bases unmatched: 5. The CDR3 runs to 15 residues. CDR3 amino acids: CAWSVGLAGNNEQFF. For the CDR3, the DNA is TGTGCCTGGAGTGTTGGGCTAGCGGGGAACAATGAGCAGTTCTTC.

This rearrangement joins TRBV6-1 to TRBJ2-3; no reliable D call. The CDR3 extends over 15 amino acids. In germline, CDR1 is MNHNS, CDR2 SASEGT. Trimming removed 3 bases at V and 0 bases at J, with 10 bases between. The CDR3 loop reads CASSDQPGSTDTQYF. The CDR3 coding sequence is TGTGCCAGCAGTGACCAGCCCGGGAGCACAGATACGCAGTATTTT.

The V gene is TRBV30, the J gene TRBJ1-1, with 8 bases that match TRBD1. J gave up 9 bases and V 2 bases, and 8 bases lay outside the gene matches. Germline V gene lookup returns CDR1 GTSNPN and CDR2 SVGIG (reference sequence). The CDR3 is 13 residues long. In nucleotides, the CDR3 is TGTGCCTGGAGTCCCCCGGGGACAGGACAAGCTTTCTTT. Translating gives CAWSPPGTGQAFF.

The CDR3: CASSRGGADGYTF. The DNA for the CDR3 is TGTGCCAGCAGCCGGGGGGGGGCGGATGGCTACACCTTC. V gene TRBV9 combines with J gene TRBJ1-2, with D tentatively TRBD1 (6 bases). CDR3 length: 13 residues. Looked up from germline, CDR1 is SGDLS and CDR2 is YYNGEE. Trimming stripped 4 bases from V and 6 bases from J, with 13 bases between.

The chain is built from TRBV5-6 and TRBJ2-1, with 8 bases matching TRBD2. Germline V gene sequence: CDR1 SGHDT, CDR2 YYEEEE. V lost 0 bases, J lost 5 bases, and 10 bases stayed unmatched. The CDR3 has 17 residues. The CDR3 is CASSLVSWRGADNEQFF. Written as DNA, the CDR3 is TGTGCCAGCAGCTTGGTTTCTTGGCGGGGGGCCGACAATGAGCAGTTCTTC. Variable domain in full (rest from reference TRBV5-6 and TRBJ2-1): DAGVTQSPTHLIKTRGQQVTLRCSPKSGHDTVSWYQQALGQGPQFIFQYYEEEERQRGNFPDRFSGHQFPNYSSELNVNALLLGDSALYLCASSLVSWRGADNEQFFGPGTRLTVL.

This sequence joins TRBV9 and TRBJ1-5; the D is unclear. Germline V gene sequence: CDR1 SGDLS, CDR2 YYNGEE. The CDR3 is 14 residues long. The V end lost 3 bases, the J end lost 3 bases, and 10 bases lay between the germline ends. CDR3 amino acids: CASSDSPLNQPQHF. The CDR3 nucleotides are TGTGCCAGCAGCGACAGTCCTCTCAATCAGCCCCAGCATTTT.

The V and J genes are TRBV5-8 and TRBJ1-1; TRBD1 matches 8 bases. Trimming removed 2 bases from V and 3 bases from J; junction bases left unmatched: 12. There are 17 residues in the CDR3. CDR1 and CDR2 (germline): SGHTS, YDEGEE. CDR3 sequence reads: CASSFLQGNRGDTEAFF. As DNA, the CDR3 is TGTGCCAGCAGCTTTCTTCAGGGAAACAGGGGGGACACTGAAGCTTTCTTT.

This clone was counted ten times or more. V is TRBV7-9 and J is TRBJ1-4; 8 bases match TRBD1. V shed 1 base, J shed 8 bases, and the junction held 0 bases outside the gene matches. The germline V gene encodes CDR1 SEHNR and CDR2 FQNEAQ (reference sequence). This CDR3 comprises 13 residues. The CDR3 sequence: CASSLGTGEKLFF. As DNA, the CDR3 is TGTGCCAGCAGCTTAGGGACAGGGGAAAAACTGTTTTTT.

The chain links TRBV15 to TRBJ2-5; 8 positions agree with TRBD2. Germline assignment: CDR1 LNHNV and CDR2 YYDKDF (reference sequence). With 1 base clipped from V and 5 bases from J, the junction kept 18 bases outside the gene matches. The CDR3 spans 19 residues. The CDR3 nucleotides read TGTGCCACCAGCAGAGGGGGTGGCCCCCGCTCGGGGGGGCGGGAGACCCAGTACTTC. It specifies CATSRGGGPRSGGRETQYF. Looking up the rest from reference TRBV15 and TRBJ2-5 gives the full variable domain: DAMVIQNPRYQVTQFGKPVTLSCSQTLNHNVMYWYQQKSSQAPKLLFHYYDKDFNNEADTPDNFQSRRPNTSFCFLDIRSPGLGDTAMYLCATSRGGGPRSGGRETQYFGPGTRLLVL.

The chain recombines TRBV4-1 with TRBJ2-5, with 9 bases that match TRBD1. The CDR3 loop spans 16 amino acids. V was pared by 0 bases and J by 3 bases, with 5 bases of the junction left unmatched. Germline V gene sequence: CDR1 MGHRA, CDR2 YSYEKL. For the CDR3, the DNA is TGCGCCAGCAGCCAAGATCGGACAGGGGCGGAAGAGACCCAGTACTTC. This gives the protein CASSQDRTGAEETQYF.

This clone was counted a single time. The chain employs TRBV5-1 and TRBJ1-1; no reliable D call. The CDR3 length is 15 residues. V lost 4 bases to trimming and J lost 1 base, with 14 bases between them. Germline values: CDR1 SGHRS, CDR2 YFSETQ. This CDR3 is CASSVEGNRNTEAFF. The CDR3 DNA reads TGCGCCAGCAGCGTAGAAGGAAACAGGAACACTGAAGCTTTCTTT.

The CDR3 spells CASSPRGQGSYGYTF. CDR3 DNA: TGTGCCAGCTCACCACGGGGACAGGGATCCTATGGCTACACCTTC. The V gene is TRBV18, the J gene TRBJ1-2, with 9 bases fitting TRBD1. Per germline, CDR1 KGHSH and CDR2 LQKENI. The V and J ends lost 1 base and 4 bases, in that order; junction bases with no gene match: 4. The CDR3 contains 15 residues.

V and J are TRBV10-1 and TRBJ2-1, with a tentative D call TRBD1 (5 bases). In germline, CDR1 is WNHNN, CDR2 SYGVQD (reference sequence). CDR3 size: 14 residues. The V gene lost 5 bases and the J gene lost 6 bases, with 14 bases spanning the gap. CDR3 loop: CASSPHGQRNEQFF. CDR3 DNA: TGCGCCAGCAGTCCCCATGGACAACGCAATGAGCAGTTCTTC.

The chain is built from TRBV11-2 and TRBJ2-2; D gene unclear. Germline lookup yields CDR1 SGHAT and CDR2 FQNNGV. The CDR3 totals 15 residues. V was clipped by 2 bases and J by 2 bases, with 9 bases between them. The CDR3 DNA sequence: TGTGCCAGCAGCTTACGAGAGTTCAACACCGGGGAGCTGTTTTTT. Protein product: CASSLREFNTGELFF.

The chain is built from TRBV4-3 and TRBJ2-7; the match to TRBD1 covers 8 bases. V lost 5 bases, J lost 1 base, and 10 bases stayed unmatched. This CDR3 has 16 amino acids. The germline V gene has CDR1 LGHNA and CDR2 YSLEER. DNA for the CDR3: TGCGCCAGCAGCTCAGGCCTCGGACAGGGATCCTACGAGCAGTACTTC. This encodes CASSSGLGQGSYEQYF.

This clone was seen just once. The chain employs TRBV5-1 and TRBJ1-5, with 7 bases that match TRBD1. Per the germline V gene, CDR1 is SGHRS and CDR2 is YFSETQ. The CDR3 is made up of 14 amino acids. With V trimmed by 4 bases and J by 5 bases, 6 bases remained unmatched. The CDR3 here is CASSTGQADQPQHF. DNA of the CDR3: TGCGCCAGCAGCACTGGACAGGCCGATCAGCCCCAGCATTTT.

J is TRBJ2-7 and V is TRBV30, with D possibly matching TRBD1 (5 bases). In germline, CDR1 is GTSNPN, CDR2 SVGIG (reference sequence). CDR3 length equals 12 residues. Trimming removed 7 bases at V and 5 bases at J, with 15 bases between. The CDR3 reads CAYRATVHEQYF. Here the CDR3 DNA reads TGTGCCTACCGTGCGACAGTCCACGAGCAGTACTTC.

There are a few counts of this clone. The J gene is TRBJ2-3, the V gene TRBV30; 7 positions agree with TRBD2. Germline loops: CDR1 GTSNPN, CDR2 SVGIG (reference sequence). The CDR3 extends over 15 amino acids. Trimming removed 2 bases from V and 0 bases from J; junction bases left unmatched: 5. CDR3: CAWSIRGVSTDTQYF. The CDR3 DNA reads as TGTGCCTGGAGTATTCGGGGGGTAAGCACAGATACGCAGTATTTT.

The DNA of the CDR3 is TGTGCCAGCAGCTTAGATCTGGACAGGGGCTCCTACGAGCAGTACTTC. This codes for CASSLDLDRGSYEQYF. The chain joins TRBV11-2 to TRBJ2-7, with 9 bases identical to TRBD1. V lost 0 bases and J lost 0; bases outside the gene matches: 3. CDR1 is SGHAT and CDR2 is FQNNGV in the germline V gene. This CDR3 has 16 residues.